Presented here are 8 T cell receptor beta chains from one specimen sequenced in a study of tumor T cells in aggressive B-cell lymphoma. Repertoires were generated with immunoSEQ multiplex PCR, while TCRdb's copy carries only in-frame clones and drops some. Of fewer than 2,000 clones listed, 94% are singletons. Sequenced: tumor tissue. These receptors came from an adult with diffuse large B cell lymphoma.

V is TRBV5-1 and J is TRBJ2-3; D gene unclear. The germline gives CDR1 SGHRS, CDR2 YFSETQ. The length of the CDR3 is 9 residues. Trimming shortened V by 6 bases and J by 10 bases, and 6 bases separated the two germline ends. CDR3 residues: CASMYAQYF. CDR3 sequence (DNA): TGCGCCAGCATGTATGCGCAGTATTTT.

The J gene is TRBJ2-7, the V gene TRBV5-1; weak D call: TRBD1 (5 bases). This CDR3 contains 14 residues. V gave up 4 bases and J gave up 8 bases, with 19 bases separating them. Germline CDR1 reads SGHRS; CDR2 reads YFSETQ. CDR3 DNA sequence: TGCGCCAGCAGCCTGGTCCAGCAGGGTACGAAGCAGTACTTC. Amino acids: CASSLVQQGTKQYF.

The chain has TRBV2 and TRBJ1-1, with a possible D match to TRBD1 (6 bases). Trimming stripped 3 bases from V and 2 bases from J, with 13 bases between. The CDR3 length is 15 residues. Per the germline V gene, CDR1 is SNHLY and CDR2 is FYNNEI. CDR3 in DNA: TGTGCCAGCAGTGAGCTAGGGACACCTAACACTGAAGCTTTCTTT. Translating gives CASSELGTPNTEAFF.

V gene TRBV4-1 combines with J gene TRBJ2-7, with D possibly being TRBD1 (5 bases). The CDR3 consists of 16 residues. Trimming removed 0 bases at V and 4 bases at J, with 16 bases between. In germline, CDR1 is MGHRA, CDR2 YSYEKL. The CDR3, as DNA: TGCGCCAGCAGCCAAGATGGTTTCGAAGGGGCTTACGAGCAGTACTTC. Translated: CASSQDGFEGAYEQYF.

The genes are TRBV11-2 and TRBJ2-3, with D perhaps matching TRBD1 (5 bases). The CDR3 extends over 16 amino acids. The germline V and J ends were trimmed by 5 bases and 0 bases, with 15 bases remaining between them. The germline V gene has CDR1 SGHAT and CDR2 FQNNGV. The CDR3: CASSPGRQRSTDTQYF. In nucleotides, the CDR3 is TGTGCCAGCAGCCCAGGGCGGCAGAGGAGCACAGATACGCAGTATTTT.

J is TRBJ1-2 and V is TRBV7-9; 9 positions match TRBD1. With 5 bases clipped from V and 5 bases from J, the junction kept 18 bases outside the gene matches. The germline V gene encodes CDR1 SEHNR and CDR2 FQNEAQ (reference sequence). The CDR3 runs to 18 residues. CDR3 coding DNA: TGTGCCAGCAGCCCCGGTCCCGGACAGGGGACGGCTCTTTATGGCTACACCTTC. Amino acids: CASSPGPGQGTALYGYTF.

V and J are TRBV25-1 and TRBJ2-1; 9 bases are shared with TRBD1. CDR1 and CDR2 from the germline V gene are MGHDK and SYGVNS. J gave up 4 bases and V 4 bases, and 11 bases lay outside the gene matches. This CDR3 region has 17 residues. The CDR3 region has the DNA TGTGCCAGCAGTGGTGCTCAGGGGACAGGGCAGTACAATGAGCAGTTCTTC. It specifies CASSGAQGTGQYNEQFF.

The genes are TRBV5-4 and TRBJ2-5, with 8 bases lining up with TRBD2. CDR1 and CDR2 from the germline V gene are SGHNT and YYREEE (reference sequence). The CDR3 covers 15 residues. V lost 3 bases to trimming and J lost 3 bases; unmatched junction nucleotides: 7. CDR3 coding DNA: TGTGCCAGCAGCTCCGGGGGGGGATTCGAAGAGACCCAGTACTTC. Translation: CASSSGGGFEETQYF.